One sample yielded the 30 T cell receptor beta chains listed below, sequenced in a study of blood T cell repertoires in COVID-19. Measured with immunoSEQ multiplex PCR; TCRdb has only the in-frame clones, and not every one. The table includes about 48,000 clones, about nine tenths detected once. The sequenced sample was peripheral blood. The receptor set was obtained from a man aged 70-80 years with acute or convalescent COVID-19.

This rearrangement joins TRBV5-1 to TRBJ1-4, with 9 bases lining up with TRBD1. The germline V gene has CDR1 SGHRS and CDR2 YFSETQ. V lost 4 bases to trimming and J lost 7 bases; unmatched junction nucleotides: 2. This CDR3 is built from 13 residues. This CDR3 is CASSRQGGEKLFF. The CDR3 DNA reads as TGCGCCAGCAGCCGACAGGGGGGTGAAAAACTGTTTTTT.

V gene TRBV7-2 combines with J gene TRBJ2-5; 7 bases map to TRBD2. J lost 7 bases, V lost 1 base, and 12 bases had no gene match. Germline V gene data show CDR1 as SGHTA and CDR2 as FQGNSA. The CDR3 has 16 residues. CDR3 nucleotide sequence: TGTGCCAGCAGCTTAGAACTAGGCGGGGGATCCTTGACCCAGTACTTC. Protein sequence: CASSLELGGGSLTQYF.

This chain connects TRBV6-1 to TRBJ2-7; TRBD1 matches 7 bases. This CDR3 has 16 residues. Unmatched junction bases numbered 15, after V lost 4 bases and J lost 6 bases. CDR1 and CDR2 from the germline V gene are MNHNS and SASEGT. The CDR3 nucleotides read TGTGCCAGCAGTGCGAGCCCCCTACGGACAGGCTGCGAGCAGTACTTC. It specifies CASSASPLRTGCEQYF.

This chain connects TRBV18 to TRBJ1-4, with D possibly matching TRBD1 (6 bases). CDR3 length: 15 residues. CDR1 and CDR2 from the germline V gene are KGHSH and LQKENI. V gave up 2 bases and J gave up 8 bases, with 15 bases separating them. The CDR3 region is CASSPDTGFREKLFF. The CDR3 DNA is TGTGCCAGCTCACCAGACACAGGGTTTCGGGAAAAACTGTTTTTT. Based on the CDR3 plus reference TRBV18 and TRBJ1-4, the full variable domain is NAGVMQNPRHLVRRRGQEARLRCSPMKGHSHVYWYRQLPEEGLKFMVYLQKENIIDESGMPKERFSAEFPKEGPSILRIQQVVRGDSAAYFCASSPDTGFREKLFFGSGTQLSVL.

The J gene is TRBJ1-5, the V gene TRBV6-5, with D uncertain. V was cut by 10 bases and J by 1 base, with 17 bases left in between. The germline gives CDR1 MNHEY, CDR2 SVGAGI. This CDR3 has 15 residues. The CDR3 sequence: CATMREFKSNQPQHF. CDR3 DNA sequence: TGTGCCACCATGCGGGAGTTTAAGAGCAATCAGCCCCAGCATTTT.

This chain's CDR3 is CASSKKRNQPQHF. CDR3 bases: TGTGCCAGTAGTAAAAAGCGCAATCAGCCCCAGCATTTT. This chain uses TRBV19 with TRBJ1-5; no clear D gene. Trimming took off 4 bases at V and 2 bases at J, with 6 bases between the two ends. The V gene's germline CDR1 is LNHDA and CDR2 SQIVND (reference sequence). The CDR3 runs to 13 residues.

The rearrangement uses TRBV19 and TRBJ1-2; the D is unclear. Per the germline V gene, CDR1 is LNHDA and CDR2 is SQIVND (reference sequence). V was shortened by 3 bases and J by 1 base, with 9 bases between the two germline ends. The CDR3 sequence is 14 residues long. Here the CDR3 DNA reads TGTGCCAGTAGTATCGTGACTGGTAACTATGGCTACACCTTC. The encoded protein is CASSIVTGNYGYTF.

The chain carries TRBV30 and TRBJ1-1; 8 positions match TRBD1. V was clipped by 2 bases and J by 4 bases; unmatched bases: 9. This CDR3 spans 15 amino acids. The germline gives CDR1 GTSNPN, CDR2 SVGIG (reference sequence). The CDR3 spells CAWSRTGIVSTEAFF. CDR3 nucleotides: TGTGCCTGGAGTAGGACAGGGATAGTTAGCACTGAAGCTTTCTTT.

The V and J genes are TRBV28 and TRBJ2-3; possible D gene TRBD2, 6 bases. Germline loops: CDR1 MDHEN, CDR2 SYDVKM. V shed 5 bases and J shed 1 base, with 10 bases lying between them. This CDR3 comprises 14 residues. The CDR3 DNA follows: TGTGCCAGCAGTACCGGAGGGGGCACAGATACGCAGTATTTT. Protein: CASSTGGGTDTQYF.

The V gene is TRBV28, the J gene TRBJ1-2, with D maybe TRBD1 (6 bases). Germline CDR1 is MDHEN and CDR2 is SYDVKM. The CDR3 is made up of 14 amino acids. V shed 2 bases and J shed 4 bases, with 11 bases lying between them. CDR3 amino acids: CASSLPTGLYGYTF. CDR3 nucleotides: TGTGCCAGCAGTTTACCTACAGGGCTCTATGGCTACACCTTC.

The chain employs TRBV5-1 and TRBJ1-2, with 9 bases that match TRBD1. Germline V lookup: CDR1 SGHRS, CDR2 YFSETQ. The V and J ends lost 0 bases and 4 bases, in that order; junction bases with no gene match: 13. This CDR3 contains 18 residues. The CDR3 is CASSLDPGQGSTGYGYTF. CDR3 bases: TGCGCCAGCAGCTTGGATCCGGGACAGGGCTCCACCGGCTATGGCTACACCTTC. Full variable domain (missing parts from reference TRBV5-1 and TRBJ1-2): KAGVTQTPRYLIKTRGQQVTLSCSPISGHRSVSWYQQTPGQGLQFLFEYFSETQRNKGNFPGRFSGRQFSNSRSEMNVSTLELGDSALYLCASSLDPGQGSTGYGYTFGSGTRLTVV.

J is TRBJ1-4 and V is TRBV18; D possibly corresponds to TRBD1 (6 bases). Germline-derived CDR1 and CDR2 are KGHSH and LQKENI. CDR3 length: 16 residues. The V and J ends lost 3 bases and 2 bases respectively, with 13 bases between them. The CDR3 DNA sequence: TGTGCCAGCTCACCTACAAGGACAGTGACTAATGAAAAACTGTTTTTT. Residues: CASSPTRTVTNEKLFF. The full variable domain, its missing parts supplied by reference TRBV18 and TRBJ1-4, is NAGVMQNPRHLVRRRGQEARLRCSPMKGHSHVYWYRQLPEEGLKFMVYLQKENIIDESGMPKERFSAEFPKEGPSILRIQQVVRGDSAAYFCASSPTRTVTNEKLFFGSGTQLSVL.

The chain carries TRBV3-1 (or the pseudogene TRBV3-2) and TRBJ1-2; D unresolved. This CDR3 contains 16 residues. The V gene's germline CDR1 is LGHDT and CDR2 YNNKEL (reference sequence). V was cut by 0 bases and J by 3 bases, with 14 bases left in between. The CDR3 DNA sequence: TGTGCCAGCAGCCAAGAAGCCCCCCCAACAGACTATGGCTACACCTTC. Encoded protein: CASSQEAPPTDYGYTF.

V usage is TRBV27 and J usage is TRBJ2-7; a weak D match, TRBD2 (6 bases). This CDR3 is built from 15 residues. CDR1 is MNHEY, CDR2 SMNVEV, per germline (reference sequence). V lost 3 bases, J lost 5 bases, and 17 bases lay in between. CDR3 amino acids: CASSLASGSADEQYF. Written as DNA, the CDR3 is TGTGCCAGCAGTTTGGCGTCCGGGAGTGCAGACGAGCAGTACTTC.

The CDR3 nucleotides are TGTGCCAGCAGCGTAGCCCCGGGGAGAAGTGAGGATAAGGATACGCAGTATTTT. Protein product: CASSVAPGRSEDKDTQYF. The chain joins TRBV9 to TRBJ2-3, with D tentatively TRBD2 (5 bases). CDR3 size: 18 residues. Trimming removed 0 bases at V and 6 bases at J, with 23 bases between. CDR1 SGDLS and CDR2 YYNGEE come from the germline V gene.

DNA for the CDR3: TGTGCCAGCAGTTCCCTCCGTAATGAAAAACTGTTTTTT. Translating it yields CASSSLRNEKLFF. The V gene is TRBV6-5, the J gene TRBJ1-4; D gene unclear. Germline V gives CDR1 MNHEY, CDR2 SVGAGI. V lost 4 bases and J lost 4, with 7 bases in between. The CDR3 runs 13 residues.

As DNA, the CDR3 is TGTGCCAGCAGCTTTACAGGCGAACAAGAGACCCAGTACTTC. Translating it yields CASSFTGEQETQYF. This sequence joins TRBV5-4 and TRBJ2-5; maybe TRBD1 (5 bases). Germline V gene data show CDR1 as SGHNT and CDR2 as YYREEE (reference sequence). The CDR3 length is 14 residues. Deletions cut 2 bases from V and 2 bases from J, with 10 bases between. Drawing the rest from reference TRBV5-4 and TRBJ2-5, the complete variable domain is ETGVTQSPTHLIKTRGQQVTLRCSSQSGHNTVSWYQQALGQGPQFIFQYYREEENGRGNFPPRFSGLQFPNYSSELNVNALELDDSALYLCASSFTGEQETQYFGPGTRLLVL.

In its sample, this clone was seen once. The chain is built from TRBV5-1 and TRBJ2-5; D unclear. The V gene lost 2 bases and the J gene lost 1 base, with 6 bases spanning the gap. The CDR3 has 13 residues. The germline V gene encodes CDR1 SGHRS and CDR2 YFSETQ. The CDR3 DNA follows: TGCGCCAGCAGCTTTCAGGCCCAAGAGACCCAGTACTTC. The encoded protein is CASSFQAQETQYF.

This chain links TRBV4-1 with TRBJ2-2, with 9 positions matching TRBD1. The V and J ends lost 2 bases and 7 bases, in that order; junction bases with no gene match: 8. Looked up from germline, CDR1 is MGHRA and CDR2 is YSYEKL. This CDR3 comprises 16 residues. CDR3 DNA: TGCGCCAGCAGCCAACCAAACAGGGGGCGAGGCGGGGAGCTGTTTTTT. Translation: CASSQPNRGRGGELFF.

This sequence joins TRBV27 and TRBJ2-1, with 7 bases that match TRBD1. The V segment lost 4 bases and the J segment 4 bases; nucleotides outside the gene matches: 7. The germline V gene has CDR1 MNHEY and CDR2 SMNVEV (reference sequence). There are 15 residues in the CDR3. For the CDR3, the DNA is TGTGCCAGCAGTTCAACTCGGGACAGTTACAATGAGCAGTTCTTC. Translated: CASSSTRDSYNEQFF.

CDR3 nucleotides: TGTGCCAGCTCACTAAGGGACAGACCTAACTATGGCTACACCTTC. Protein sequence: CASSLRDRPNYGYTF. This chain uses TRBV18 with TRBJ1-2; 7 nucleotides match TRBD1. The CDR3 consists of 15 residues. Germline V gene lookup returns CDR1 KGHSH and CDR2 LQKENI. The ends lost 4 bases at V and 0 bases at J; junction bases unmatched: 5. Using reference TRBV18 and TRBJ1-2 for the parts outside the CDR3, the full variable domain is NAGVMQNPRHLVRRRGQEARLRCSPMKGHSHVYWYRQLPEEGLKFMVYLQKENIIDESGMPKERFSAEFPKEGPSILRIQQVVRGDSAAYFCASSLRDRPNYGYTFGSGTRLTVV.

This chain connects TRBV10-2 to TRBJ1-1; D gene uncertain. Germline V gene lookup returns CDR1 WSHSY and CDR2 SAAADI. Trimming left V 7 bases short and J 7 bases short, with 16 bases between. This CDR3 is 13 amino acids long. In nucleotides, the CDR3 is TGCGCCAGCATACTTATAAGTTCTGTTGAAGCTTTCTTT. It is translated as CASILISSVEAFF.

The CDR3 DNA follows: TGTGCCAGCAGCTTTGGTCTCCTGGGGCGTAATGAAAAACTGTTTTTT. It is translated as CASSFGLLGRNEKLFF. The rearrangement links TRBV7-9 to TRBJ1-4, with D maybe TRBD1 (5 bases). This CDR3 has 16 residues. Trimming left V 3 bases short and J 4 bases short, with 15 bases between. Germline V CDR1 and CDR2: SEHNR, FQNEAQ (reference sequence).

This clone was recorded once. The chain combines TRBV28 with TRBJ1-2; 9 bases align to TRBD1. Unmatched junction bases numbered 5, after V lost 4 bases and J lost 5 bases. The CDR3 runs 14 residues. Germline loops: CDR1 MDHEN, CDR2 SYDVKM. CDR3 in DNA: TGTGCCAGCAGTTCCGGGACAGGGAGATATGGCTACACCTTC. Protein product: CASSSGTGRYGYTF.

This sequence joins TRBV6-6 and TRBJ2-1; 7 bases align to TRBD2. The CDR3 totals 17 residues. Germline values: CDR1 MNHNY, CDR2 SVGAGI (reference sequence). Trimming at V came to 5 bases and at J to 0 bases, leaving 10 bases not matched to a gene. The CDR3 loop reads CASSPRPGTTSYNEQFF. The DNA for the CDR3 is TGTGCCAGCAGTCCACGCCCCGGGACTACCTCCTACAATGAGCAGTTCTTC.

CDR3 nucleotides: TGTGCCAGCAGCAAGCAGGGGAGGGGTTCTGAAGCTTTCTTT. Its protein is CASSKQGRGSEAFF. V gene TRBV7-9 combines with J gene TRBJ1-1, with D possibly matching TRBD1 (6 bases). This CDR3 comprises 14 residues. Germline V gives CDR1 SEHNR, CDR2 FQNEAQ (reference sequence). The V end lost 5 bases, the J end lost 6 bases, and 16 bases lay between the germline ends.

The chain is built from TRBV27 and TRBJ2-3, with 10 bases matching TRBD2. The V gene's germline CDR1 is MNHEY and CDR2 SMNVEV (reference sequence). The CDR3 spans 16 residues. Trimming removed 5 bases from V and 7 bases from J; junction bases left unmatched: 12. The CDR3 spells CASSTQRGGGVYTQYF. In nucleotides, the CDR3 is TGTGCCAGCAGTACCCAGCGGGGGGGCGGTGTTTATACGCAGTATTTT.

This rearrangement joins TRBV1 to TRBJ1-5; no check of the table's D call, TRBD1, against the DNA was made. TRBV1 represents a pseudogene. The CDR3 consists of 18 residues. CDR3 bases: TGCACCAGCAGCCTAGACCCCCTGATACATGATGGCAATCAGCCCCAGCATTTT. This sequence encodes CTSSLDPLIHDGNQPQHF.

This clone appeared a single time. This chain connects TRBV7-9 to TRBJ2-2; D is possibly TRBD1 (5 bases). This CDR3 is built from 13 residues. Germline CDR1 is SEHNR and CDR2 is FQNEAQ (reference sequence). V was clipped by 2 bases and J by 4 bases, with 5 bases between them. CDR3 protein: CASSLRGTGELFF. For the CDR3, the DNA is TGTGCCAGCAGCTTAAGGGGCACCGGGGAGCTGTTTTTT. The variable domain in full, with the rest retrieved from reference TRBV7-9 and TRBJ2-2, is DTGVSQNPRHKITKRGQNVTFRCDPISEHNRLYWYRQTLGQGPEFLTYFQNEAQLEKSRLLSDRFSAERPKGSFSTLEIQRTEQGDSAMYLCASSLRGTGELFFGEGSRLTVL.

CDR3 amino acids: CASRAIDSPRSPLHF. DNA of the CDR3: TGTGCCAGCAGAGCTATAGACAGTCCGAGGTCACCCCTCCACTTT. This sequence joins TRBV6-4 and TRBJ1-6; weak D call: TRBD1 (5 bases). In germline, CDR1 is MRHNA, CDR2 SNTAGT. This CDR3 contains 15 residues. Trimming stripped 6 bases from V and 10 bases from J, with 19 bases between.